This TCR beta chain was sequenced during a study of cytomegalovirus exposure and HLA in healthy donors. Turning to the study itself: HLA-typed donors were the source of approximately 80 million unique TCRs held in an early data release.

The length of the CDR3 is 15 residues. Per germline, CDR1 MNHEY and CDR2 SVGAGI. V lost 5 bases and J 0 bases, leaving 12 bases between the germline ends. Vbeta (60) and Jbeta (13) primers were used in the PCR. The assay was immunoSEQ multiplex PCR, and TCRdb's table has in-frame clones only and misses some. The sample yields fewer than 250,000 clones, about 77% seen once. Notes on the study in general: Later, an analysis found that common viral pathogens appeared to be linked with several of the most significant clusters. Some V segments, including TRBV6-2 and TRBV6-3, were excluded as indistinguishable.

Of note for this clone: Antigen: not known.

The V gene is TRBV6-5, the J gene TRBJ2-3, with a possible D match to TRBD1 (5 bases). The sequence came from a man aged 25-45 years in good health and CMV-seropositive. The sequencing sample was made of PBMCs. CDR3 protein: CASSRDSRSTDTQYF. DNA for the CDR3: TGTGCCAGCAGTCGAGACAGTCGAAGCACAGATACGCAGTATTTT.